This TCR beta chain was sequenced in a study of T cell responses to AZD1222 COVID-19 vaccine. Profiled with immunoSEQ multiplex PCR; TCRdb holds only in-frame clones, not every one. The profile shows 250,000 to 300,000 clones, 94% of them singletons. Study findings and constraints: The repertoires were collected only after the peak T cell response. Spike-specific TCR breadth and depth were elevated following two AZD1222 doses.

CDR3 size: 15 residues. The ends lost 1 base at V and 8 bases at J; junction bases unmatched: 7. Germline V lookup: CDR1 LGHNA, CDR2 YNFKEQ. Concerning this clone: Its specificity is not known.

Pooling covered second doses at about 4 or about 12 weeks. The chain is built from TRBV4-2 and TRBJ1-4; 7 bases fit TRBD1. The clonotype was recovered from an adult who received the AZD1222 COVID-19 vaccine. The specimen comprised peripheral blood, sampled 28 days after the second AZD1222 dose. CDR3 sequence reads: CASSQALIRGEKLFF. The DNA of the CDR3 is TGTGCCAGCAGCCAAGCCCTAATCAGGGGGGAAAAACTGTTTTTT.